The 15 T cell receptor beta chains given below trace back to one sample, sequenced in a study of blood T cell repertoires in COVID-19 (dated by TCRdb to the early 2020s). Library prep was done by the immunoSEQ multiplex PCR assay. TCRdb carries this immuneACCESS record with in-frame sequences only. Its versions omit some clonotypes, under half of them owing to an unresolved V gene in the studies checked, with the rest unexplained. For this sample there are approximately 230,000 clones; about 90% appear just once. Clones ranked in the top ten supply about 1.3% of the sample. Sequences were obtained from peripheral blood. These receptors were obtained from a man older than 75 with acute or convalescent COVID-19.

The V gene is TRBV27, the J gene TRBJ1-2; D remains unclear. The V gene's germline CDR1 is MNHEY and CDR2 SMNVEV (reference sequence). The V end lost 2 bases, the J end lost 2 bases, and 9 bases lay between the germline ends. This CDR3 region has 14 residues. The CDR3 sequence is CASSLAGSNYGYTF. CDR3 coding DNA: TGTGCCAGCAGTTTAGCGGGATCCAACTATGGCTACACCTTC.

This clone was recorded only once. The chain recombines TRBV28 with TRBJ1-2; TRBD1 agrees at 7 bases. V dropped 7 bases and J dropped 4; count of bases not matched to a gene: 9. The length of the CDR3 is 14 residues. Germline values: CDR1 MDHEN, CDR2 SYDVKM. CDR3 nucleotide sequence: TGTGCCAGCAAAACGACAGGGTCCCTCTATGGCTACACCTTC. Translating gives CASKTTGSLYGYTF.

The chain carries TRBV6-5 and TRBJ2-3; D is possibly TRBD2 (5 bases). The CDR3 is made up of 13 amino acids. The ends were cut back, 2 bases at V and 4 bases at J, with 7 bases in the middle. Per germline, CDR1 MNHEY and CDR2 SVGAGI. DNA of the CDR3: TGTGCCAGCAGTTACGGAGGTTCAGATACGCAGTATTTT. This gives the protein CASSYGGSDTQYF.

The chain carries TRBV18 and TRBJ1-2; 9 bases are shared with TRBD1. This CDR3 contains 16 residues. The junction had 11 bases not matched to a gene; V was cut back by 6 bases and J by 3 bases. Germline CDR1 and CDR2: KGHSH and LQKENI. The CDR3 bases are TGTGCCAGCTCGCTCGGACAGGGGAATTCCGACTATGGCTACACCTTC. Its protein product is CASSLGQGNSDYGYTF.

This chain links TRBV19 with TRBJ1-5; D call uncertain. V lost 8 bases and J lost 6, with 11 bases in between. This CDR3 has 12 amino acids. Germline assignment: CDR1 LNHDA and CDR2 SQIVND (reference sequence). The DNA of the CDR3 is TGTGCCAGTCGCAGTGGGCTTCAGCCCCAGCATTTT. It translates to CASRSGLQPQHF.

This chain connects TRBV28 to TRBJ2-7, with D uncertain. V was pared by 2 bases and J by 2 bases, with 7 bases between. CDR1 is MDHEN and CDR2 is SYDVKM in the germline V gene. The CDR3 spans 13 residues. CDR3 loop: CASSLSQTYEQYF. CDR3 sequence (DNA): TGTGCCAGCAGTTTAAGTCAGACCTACGAGCAGTACTTC.

The chain recombines TRBV6-2 or TRBV6-3 with TRBJ2-1; 7 bases line up with TRBD1. CDR3 length: 15 residues. Germline V lookup: CDR1 MNHEY, CDR2 SVGEGT. V shed 2 bases and J 2 bases; nucleotides not matched to a gene: 3. The DNA for the CDR3 is TGTGCCAGCAGTTACGTACAGGGGACCTACAATGAGCAGTTCTTC. Protein product: CASSYVQGTYNEQFF.

The CDR3 sequence is CASKKQGGGELFF. The DNA for the CDR3 is TGTGCCAGCAAAAAACAGGGGGGCGGGGAGCTGTTTTTT. The chain combines TRBV6-5 with TRBJ2-2; 8 nucleotides agree with TRBD1. J lost 7 bases, V lost 7 bases, and 5 bases had no gene match. The CDR3 runs to 13 residues. CDR1 and CDR2 from the germline V gene are MNHEY and SVGAGI.

The CDR3 bases are TGTGCCAGCAGCTTAGGGACAGTCTATGGCTACACCTTC. Encoded protein: CASSLGTVYGYTF. The chain uses TRBV5-6 and TRBJ1-2; TRBD1 matches 7 bases. Germline values: CDR1 SGHDT, CDR2 YYEEEE. The CDR3 length is 13 residues. V was clipped by 2 bases and J by 4 bases; unmatched bases: 2.

The chain couples TRBV7-2 to TRBJ1-2; D gene unclear. V was pared by 4 bases and J by 4 bases, with 7 bases between. The V gene's germline CDR1 is SGHTA and CDR2 FQGNSA. The CDR3 covers 12 residues. CDR3: CASSSTFYGYTF. CDR3 sequence (DNA): TGTGCCAGCAGCTCGACTTTCTATGGCTACACCTTC.

The chain combines TRBV2 with TRBJ2-1; D is uncertain. The germline gives CDR1 SNHLY, CDR2 FYNNEI. The V gene lost 5 bases and the J gene lost 9 bases, with 14 bases spanning the gap. The CDR3 has 13 residues. As DNA, the CDR3 is TGTGCCAGCAGTCTGGATCTTTGGAGTGAGCAGTTCTTC. Its protein is CASSLDLWSEQFF.

The chain is built from TRBV29-1 and TRBJ2-1; a weak D match, TRBD1 (6 bases). The V gene lost 2 bases and the J gene lost 0 bases, with 11 bases spanning the gap. The germline CDR1 and CDR2 sequences are SQVTM and ANQGSEA. The CDR3 spans 15 residues. The CDR3 coding sequence is TGCAGCGTTGAAACAGGGACCTTCTCCTACAATGAGCAGTTCTTC. It translates to CSVETGTFSYNEQFF.

The genes are TRBV5-5 and TRBJ1-6, with TRBD1 identical over 7 bases. Losses at the gene ends were 4 bases for V and 4 bases for J; bases not matched to a gene: 5. CDR3 length equals 15 residues. Germline CDR1 SGHKS, CDR2 YYEKEE (reference sequence). The CDR3 DNA is TGTGCCAGCAGCGGGACAGCGGTTTATAATTCACCCCTCCACTTT. It translates to CASSGTAVYNSPLHF. Using reference TRBV5-5 and TRBJ1-6 for the parts outside the CDR3, the full variable domain is DAGVTQSPTHLIKTRGQQVTLRCSPISGHKSVSWYQQVLGQGPQFIFQYYEKEERGRGNFPDRFSARQFPNYSSELNVNALLLGDSALYLCASSGTAVYNSPLHFGNGTRLTVT.

This clone was observed once. V and J are TRBV7-8 and TRBJ2-6; D uncertain. Per the germline V gene, CDR1 is SGHVS and CDR2 is FQNEAQ. V was shortened by 1 base and J by 1 base, with 5 bases between the two germline ends. This CDR3 comprises 15 residues. This CDR3 reads CASSLVYSGANVLTF. CDR3 nucleotide sequence: TGTGCCAGCAGCTTAGTGTATTCTGGGGCCAACGTCCTGACTTTC.

This clone was seen just once. The CDR3 reads CASRPGGSYEQYF. Written as DNA, the CDR3 is TGTGCCAGCAGGCCGGGGGGTTCCTACGAGCAGTACTTC. This rearrangement joins TRBV14 to TRBJ2-7, with 7 bases fitting TRBD2. In germline, CDR1 is SGHDN, CDR2 FVKESK. Trimming removed 6 bases from V and 1 base from J; junction bases left unmatched: 3. This CDR3 spans 13 amino acids.